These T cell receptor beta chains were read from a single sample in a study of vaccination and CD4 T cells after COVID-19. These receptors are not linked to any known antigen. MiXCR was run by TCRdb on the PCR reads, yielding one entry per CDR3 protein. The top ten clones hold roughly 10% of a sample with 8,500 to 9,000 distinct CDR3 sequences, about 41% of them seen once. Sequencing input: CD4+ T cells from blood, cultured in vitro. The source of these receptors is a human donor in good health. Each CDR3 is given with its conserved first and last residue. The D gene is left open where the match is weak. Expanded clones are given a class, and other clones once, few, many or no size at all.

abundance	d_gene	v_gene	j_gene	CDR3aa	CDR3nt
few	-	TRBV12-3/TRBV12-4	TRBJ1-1	CASRGYRNTEAFF	TGTGCCAGCAGGGGGTACAGGAACACTGAAGCTTTCTTT
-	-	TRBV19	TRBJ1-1	CASSMRMEGTEAFF	TGTGCCAGTAGTATGAGAATGGAAGGCACTGAAGCTTTCTTT
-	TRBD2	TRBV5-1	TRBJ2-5	CASSFGGISVETQYF	TGCGCCAGCAGCTTCGGGGGGATCAGCGTAGAGACCCAGTACTTC
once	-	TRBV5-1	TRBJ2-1	CASSITDGGRGYNEQFF	TGCGCCAGCAGCATAACCGACGGGGGTAGGGGATACAATGAGCAGTTCTTC
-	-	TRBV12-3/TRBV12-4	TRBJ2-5	CASSLYSSGTQYF	TGTGCCAGCAGTTTATACAGCTCGGGGACCCAGTACTTC
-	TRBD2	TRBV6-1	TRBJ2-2	CASSEIPPGLVSGELFF	TGTGCCAGCAGTGAAATACCGCCGGGACTAGTCTCCGGGGAGCTGTTTTTT
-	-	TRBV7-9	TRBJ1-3	CASSLQVSSGNTIYF	TGTGCCAGCAGCTTACAGGTGTCCTCTGGAAACACCATATATTTT
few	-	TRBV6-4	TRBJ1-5	CARPRDVSNQPQHF	TGTGCCAGGCCCCGGGACGTTAGCAATCAGCCCCAGCATTTT
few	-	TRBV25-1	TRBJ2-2	CASRGMGTGELFF	TGTGCCAGCAGGGGGATGGGCACCGGGGAGCTGTTTTTT
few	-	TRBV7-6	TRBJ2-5	CASSLNPRARTQYF	TGTGCCAGCAGCTTAAATCCCAGGGCGAGGACCCAGTACTTC
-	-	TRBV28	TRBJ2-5	CASSFRVIETQYF	TGTGCCAGCAGTTTTCGGGTAATAGAGACCCAGTACTTC
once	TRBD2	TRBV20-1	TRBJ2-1	CSAGLAGVGEQFF	TGCAGCGCGGGGCTAGCGGGGGTCGGTGAGCAGTTCTTC
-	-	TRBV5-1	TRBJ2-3	CASSFGGMVGTDTQYF	TGCGCCAGCAGCTTCGGTGGTATGGTGGGCACAGATACGCAGTATTTT
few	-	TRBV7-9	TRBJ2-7	CASSLGALNYEQYF	TGTGCCAGCAGCTTAGGGGCTTTGAACTACGAGCAGTACTTC
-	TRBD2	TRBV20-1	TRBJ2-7	CSASDKAGEQYF	TGCAGTGCTTCCGACAAAGCGGGGGAGCAGTACTTC
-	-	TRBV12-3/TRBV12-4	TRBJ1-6	CASSLEQANTPLHF	TGTGCCAGCAGTTTAGAACAGGCTAATACACCCCTCCACTTT
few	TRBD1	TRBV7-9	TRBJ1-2	CASSLSRQGEYGYTF	TGTGCCAGCAGCTTATCTCGACAGGGGGAGTATGGCTACACCTTC
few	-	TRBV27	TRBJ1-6	CASSPEGASYNSPLHF	TGTGCCAGCTCACCTGAGGGCGCCTCCTATAATTCACCCCTCCACTTT